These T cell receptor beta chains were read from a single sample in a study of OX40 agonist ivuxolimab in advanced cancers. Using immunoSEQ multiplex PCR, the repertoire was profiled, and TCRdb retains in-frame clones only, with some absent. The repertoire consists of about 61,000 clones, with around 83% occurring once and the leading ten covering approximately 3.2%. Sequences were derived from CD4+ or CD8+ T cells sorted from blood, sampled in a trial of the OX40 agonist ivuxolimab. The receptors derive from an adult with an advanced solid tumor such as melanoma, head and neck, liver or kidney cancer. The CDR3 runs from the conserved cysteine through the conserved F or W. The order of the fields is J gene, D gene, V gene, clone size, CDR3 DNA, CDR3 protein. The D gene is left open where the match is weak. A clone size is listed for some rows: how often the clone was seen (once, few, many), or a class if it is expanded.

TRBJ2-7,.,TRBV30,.,TGTGCCTGCCGACGTGGGGGCGAGCAGTACTTC,CACRRGGEQYF
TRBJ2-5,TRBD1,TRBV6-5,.,TGTGCCAGCAGTTACAGGGGACAGGCCCCGGAGACCCAGTACTTC,CASSYRGQAPETQYF
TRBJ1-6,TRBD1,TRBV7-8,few,TGTGCCAGCAGCAGGGACAGTGGGGCGAGTTCACCCCTCCACTTT,CASSRDSGASSPLHF
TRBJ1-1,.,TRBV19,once,TGTGCCAGTAGTATTAGAGGGCTTGAAGCTTTCTTT,CASSIRGLEAFF
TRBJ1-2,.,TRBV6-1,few,TGTGCCAGCAGGGCCCGAGGGACGGATGGCTACACCTTC,CASRARGTDGYTF
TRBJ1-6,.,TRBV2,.,TGTGCCAGCAGTGAAACCTGGGCTCCCCCCTATAATTCACCCCTCCACTTT,CASSETWAPPYNSPLHF
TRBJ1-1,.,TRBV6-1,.,TGTGCCAGCAAAGATCCATCCTCTGAAGCTTTCTTT,CASKDPSSEAFF
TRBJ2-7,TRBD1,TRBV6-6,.,TGTGCCAGCAGTTACTCCCCAGGACAGGGCTACGAGCAGTACTTC,CASSYSPGQGYEQYF
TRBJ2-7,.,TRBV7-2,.,TGTGCCAGCAGCTTAGCGGAGTCCTACGAGCAGTACTTC,CASSLAESYEQYF
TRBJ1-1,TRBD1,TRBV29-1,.,TGCAGCGCTGTGGGACAGTATCTGGGAACTGAAGCTTTCTTT,CSAVGQYLGTEAFF
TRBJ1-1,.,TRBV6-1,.,TGTGCCAGCAGTGTGAATCCGAGGTCCGGGGGCACTGAAGCTTTCTTT,CASSVNPRSGGTEAFF
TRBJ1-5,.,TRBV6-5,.,TGTGCCAGCAGTTACTCCCCGGCCGCGGATCAGCCCCAGCATTTT,CASSYSPAADQPQHF
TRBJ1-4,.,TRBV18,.,TGTGCCAGCTCACCCCCCAGCCCGGAAAAACTGTTTTTT,CASSPPSPEKLFF
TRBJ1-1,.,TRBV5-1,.,TGCGCCAGCAGCTTGTGGGGTGGGGATACTGAAGCTTTCTTT,CASSLWGGDTEAFF
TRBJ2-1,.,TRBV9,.,TGTGCCAGCAGCGGAGCCGGGAGACTGGAGCAGTTCTTC,CASSGAGRLEQFF
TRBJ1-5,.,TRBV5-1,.,TGCGCCAGCAGCTTGGAAGGTACTTATCAGCCCCAGCATTTT,CASSLEGTYQPQHF
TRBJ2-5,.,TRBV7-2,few,TGTGCCAGCAGCCCCCGAGAGCGTGAGACCCAGTACTTC,CASSPRERETQYF
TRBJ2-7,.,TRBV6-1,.,TGTGCCAGCAGTGAGGACTCACTTGTTGAGCAGTACTTC,CASSEDSLVEQYF
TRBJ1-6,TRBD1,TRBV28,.,TGTGCCAGCGGGGACAGGAATTCACCCCTCCACTTT,CASGDRNSPLHF
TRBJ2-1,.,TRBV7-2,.,TGTGCCAGCAGCCCCTCGGACATTGAGCAGTTCTTC,CASSPSDIEQFF
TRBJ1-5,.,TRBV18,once,TGTGCCAGCTCACCCTCGGGTGGCAATCAGCCCCAGCATTTT,CASSPSGGNQPQHF
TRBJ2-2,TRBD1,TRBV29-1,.,TGCAGCGTTGGGGACAGTGGGGGAAGGAACACCGGGGAGCTGTTTTTT,CSVGDSGGRNTGELFF
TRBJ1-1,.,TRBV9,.,TGTGCCAGCAGCGTAGGCGGACACATGAACACTGAAGCTTTCTTT,CASSVGGHMNTEAFF
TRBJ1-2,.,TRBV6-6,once,TGTGCCAGCACCTTCGGGGCTTATGGCTACACCTTC,CASTFGAYGYTF
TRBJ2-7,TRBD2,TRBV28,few,TGTGCCAGCGAAGTAGCGGGGGGCCTCGAGCAGTACTTC,CASEVAGGLEQYF
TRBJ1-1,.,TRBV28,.,TGTGCCAGCAGCCCCGACGAGGAAGCTTTCTTT,CASSPDEEAFF
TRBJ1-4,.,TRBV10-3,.,TGTGCCATCAGTTCAACTAATGAAAAACTGTTTTTT,CAISSTNEKLFF
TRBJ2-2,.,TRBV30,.,TGTGCCTGGAGTGTACAAGTAGGGGCGAGTACCGGGGAGCTGTTTTTT,CAWSVQVGASTGELFF
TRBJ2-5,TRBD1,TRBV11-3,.,TGTGCCAGCAGCCCCCGACAGGGAAGAATCCAAGAGACCCAGTACTTC,CASSPRQGRIQETQYF
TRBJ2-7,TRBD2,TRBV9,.,TGTGCCAGCAGCGTAGGAGGACTAGCTATAGGGAGCGAGCAGTACTTC,CASSVGGLAIGSEQYF
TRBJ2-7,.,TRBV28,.,TGTGCCATCTCGACGGGGGAGAATCGCGAGCAGTACTTC,CAISTGENREQYF
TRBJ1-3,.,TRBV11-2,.,TGTGCCAGCAGCTTAACTTTAACAGTAGTTGACTCTGGAAACACCATATATTTT,CASSLTLTVVDSGNTIYF
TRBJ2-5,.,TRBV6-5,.,TGTGCCAGCAGCCCACGAGGGGCCGAGACCCAGTACTTC,CASSPRGAETQYF
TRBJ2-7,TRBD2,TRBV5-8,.,TGTGCCAGCAGCTTGGTAATGCGGGGGTTATCCTACGAGCAGTACTTC,CASSLVMRGLSYEQYF
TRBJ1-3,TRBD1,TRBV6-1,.,TGTGCCAGCAGTGAACCGGGACAGGGTTTCGTTAGTGGAAACACCATATATTTT,CASSEPGQGFVSGNTIYF
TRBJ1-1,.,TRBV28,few,TGTGCCAGCAAAGGGCCCAACACTGAAGCTTTCTTT,CASKGPNTEAFF
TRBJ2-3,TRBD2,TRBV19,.,TGTGCCAGTAGTATGATCGATTTGATCGCTAGCGGGGGATCAGATACGCAGTATTTT,CASSMIDLIASGGSDTQYF
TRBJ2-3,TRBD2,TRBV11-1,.,TGTGCCAGCAGCTTTTTAGCGGGGAACACAGATACGCAGTATTTT,CASSFLAGNTDTQYF
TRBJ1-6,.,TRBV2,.,TGTGCCAGCAGTGACAGGGTTAATTCACCCCTCCACTTT,CASSDRVNSPLHF
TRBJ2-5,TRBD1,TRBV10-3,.,TGTGCCATCTCTCAGGGGGCGGAAGAGACCCAGTACTTC,CAISQGAEETQYF
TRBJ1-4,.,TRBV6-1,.,TGTGCCAGCAGTGAACGAGTACGGGGGTTTGCAACTAATGAAAAACTGTTTTTT,CASSERVRGFATNEKLFF
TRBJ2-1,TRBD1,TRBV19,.,TGTGCCAGTAGTATTCCGGGACAGTACAATGAGCAGTTCTTC,CASSIPGQYNEQFF
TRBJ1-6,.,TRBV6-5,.,TGTGCCAGCAGCCAAGATCGAGGGTTAGGATCACCCCTCCACTTT,CASSQDRGLGSPLHF
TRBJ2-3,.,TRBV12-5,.,TGTGCTAGTGGTCGGGACGGCGTCACAGATACGCAGTATTTT,CASGRDGVTDTQYF
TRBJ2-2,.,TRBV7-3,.,TGTGCCAGCAGCAGGGGAACCGGGGAGCTGTTTTTT,CASSRGTGELFF
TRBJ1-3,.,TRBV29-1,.,TGCAGCGTCCATTCGGGAAACACCATATATTTT,CSVHSGNTIYF
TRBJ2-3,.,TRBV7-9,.,TGTGCCAGCAGCACCCTTAGCGGAAGCACAGATACGCAGTATTTT,CASSTLSGSTDTQYF
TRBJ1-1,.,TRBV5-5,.,TGTGCCAGCAGCTTCTTTAACACTGAAGCTTTCTTT,CASSFFNTEAFF
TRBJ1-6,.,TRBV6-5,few,TGTGCCAGCAGTTACGACAGACAAGTACCCCTCCACTTT,CASSYDRQVPLHF
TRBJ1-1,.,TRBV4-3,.,TGCGCCAGCAGCCAAGATAGGGCAGCATTCTTT,CASSQDRAAFF
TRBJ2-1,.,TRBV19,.,TGTGCCAGTAGTACACAACTGAGGGACAATGAGCAGTTCTTC,CASSTQLRDNEQFF
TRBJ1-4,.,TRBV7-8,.,TGTGCCAGCAGCTTAGCGGGGGGAGGGGCAGGTCCGGAAAAACTGTTTTTT,CASSLAGGGAGPEKLFF